This TCR beta chain was profiled in a study of CD8 T cells in Susac syndrome. Random hexamers primed reverse transcription of about 0.5 to 1 ug RNA. Across 54 Vbeta and 13 Jbeta, TCR beta CDR3 was amplified with immunoSEQ multiplex PCR. Each CDR3 protein is one row after TCRdb ran MiXCR on the immunoSEQ multiplex PCR reads. Of some 52,000 distinct CDR3 sequences listed, 93% are singletons. TCR beta sequencing covered blood CD8+ and CD4+ T cells. The multiple sclerosis control group comprised treatment-naive patients with stable or active relapsing-remitting disease. Purification of the CD8+ and CD4+ T cells relied on negative isolation, and TEMRA cells underwent FACS enrichment. Germline CDR1 and CDR2: MGHRA and YSYEKL. Trimming took off 0 bases at V and 4 bases at J, with 12 bases between the two ends. This CDR3 region has 15 residues.

Material: CD8+ T cells from PBMCs. The gene calls are TRBV4-1 and TRBJ1-1, with D perhaps TRBD1 (6 bases). The TCR comes from a human donor with multiple sclerosis. The CDR3 protein is CASSQERVGGTEAFF. CDR3 in DNA: TGCGCCAGCAGCCAAGAAAGGGTAGGGGGCACTGAAGCTTTCTTT.